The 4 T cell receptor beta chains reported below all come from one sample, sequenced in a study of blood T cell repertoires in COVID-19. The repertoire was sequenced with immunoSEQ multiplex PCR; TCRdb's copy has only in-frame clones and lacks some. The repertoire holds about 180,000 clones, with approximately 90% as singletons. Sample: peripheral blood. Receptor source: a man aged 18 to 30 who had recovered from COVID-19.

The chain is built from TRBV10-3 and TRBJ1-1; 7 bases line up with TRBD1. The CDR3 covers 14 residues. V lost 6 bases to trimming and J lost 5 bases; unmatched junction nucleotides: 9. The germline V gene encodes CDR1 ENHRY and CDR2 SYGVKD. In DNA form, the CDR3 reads TGTGCCATCAGCGCCACAGGGGAAGAAACTGAAGCTTTCTTT. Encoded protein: CAISATGEETEAFF.

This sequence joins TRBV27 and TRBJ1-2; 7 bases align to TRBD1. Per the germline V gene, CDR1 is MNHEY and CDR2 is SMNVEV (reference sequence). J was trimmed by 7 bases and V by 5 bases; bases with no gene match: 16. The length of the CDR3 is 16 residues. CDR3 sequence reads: CASSPWTGLAETGYTF. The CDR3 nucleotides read TGTGCCAGCAGTCCCTGGACAGGTCTGGCGGAGACTGGCTACACCTTC.

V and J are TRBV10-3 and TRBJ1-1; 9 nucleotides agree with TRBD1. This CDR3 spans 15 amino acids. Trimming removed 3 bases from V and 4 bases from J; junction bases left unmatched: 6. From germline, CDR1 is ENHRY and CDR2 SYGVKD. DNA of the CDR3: TGTGCCATCAGTGACCAACAGGGGGCCCGCACTGAAGCTTTCTTT. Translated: CAISDQQGARTEAFF.

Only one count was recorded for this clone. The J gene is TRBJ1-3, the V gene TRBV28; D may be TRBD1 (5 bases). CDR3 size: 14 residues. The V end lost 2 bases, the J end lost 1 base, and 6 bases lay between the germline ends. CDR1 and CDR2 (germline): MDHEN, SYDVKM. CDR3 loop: CASSLGGSGNTIYF. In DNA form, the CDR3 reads TGTGCCAGCAGTTTAGGGGGGTCTGGAAACACCATATATTTT.